This T cell receptor (beta chain) originates from a study of T cells in Graves' hyperthyroidism and ophthalmopathy. The ends were cut back, 4 bases at V and 0 bases at J, with 5 bases in the middle. The CDR3 totals 13 residues. Germline lookup yields CDR1 ENHRY and CDR2 SYGVKD. At least ten counts were recorded for this clonotype. Amplification targeted TCR beta CDR3 regions from RNA transcripts. The HTBI set primed first-round TCR CDR3 RT-PCR. In TCRdb, the multiplex PCR reads were re-called with MiXCR into one record per CDR3 protein. The profile shows 700,000 or so distinct CDR3 sequences, 16% of them singletons.

Source material: blood. The chain links TRBV10-3 to TRBJ2-3; D might be TRBD2 (5 bases). This TCR derives from a man between 18 and 29 years old with Graves' hyperthyroidism. CDR3 region: CAISGTSTDTQYF. The DNA for the CDR3 is TGTGCCATCAGTGGGACTAGCACAGATACGCAGTATTTT.